This passage covers 18 T cell receptor beta chains from one sample sequenced in a study of blood T cell repertoires in COVID-19. TCRdb keeps only in-frame clones here, not all; method: immunoSEQ multiplex PCR. This table has some 180,000 clones, 65% to 90% appearing once. The sequenced sample consisted of peripheral blood. The receptors were gathered from a human donor in a cohort sampled during active COVID-19.

The rearrangement joins TRBV4-1 to TRBJ1-1; TRBD1 aligns across 9 bases. There are 15 residues in the CDR3. V lost 0 bases, J lost 7 bases, and 6 bases stayed unmatched. From germline, CDR1 is MGHRA and CDR2 YSYEKL. CDR3: CASSQEGQGRNEAFF. Written as DNA, the CDR3 is TGCGCCAGCAGCCAAGAGGGACAGGGTCGAAATGAAGCTTTCTTT.

The chain uses TRBV4-2 and TRBJ2-2, with TRBD2 matching 11 bases. Germline V gene data show CDR1 as LGHNA and CDR2 as YNFKEQ. The CDR3 covers 17 residues. The ends lost 0 bases at V and 4 bases at J; junction bases unmatched: 4. Written as DNA, the CDR3 is TGTGCCAGCAGCCAAGACCCTAGCGGGAGGCCCACCGGGGAGCTGTTTTTT. This gives the protein CASSQDPSGRPTGELFF.

The chain has TRBV7-9 and TRBJ2-1; 9 bases are a match to TRBD1. The CDR3 extends over 16 amino acids. J gave up 5 bases and V 5 bases, and 10 bases lay outside the gene matches. Germline lookup yields CDR1 SEHNR and CDR2 FQNEAQ (reference sequence). The CDR3 loop reads CASSPYRGQGDNEQFF. DNA for the CDR3: TGTGCCAGCAGCCCGTACAGGGGGCAAGGGGACAATGAGCAGTTCTTC.

This sequence joins TRBV28 and TRBJ2-4; tentative D call: TRBD2 (7 bases). With 3 bases removed from V and 1 base from J, the gap between germline ends came to 13 bases. Germline CDR1 is MDHEN and CDR2 is SYDVKM. The CDR3 has 16 residues. The CDR3 is CASSFGGAGAKNIQYF. Written as DNA, the CDR3 is TGTGCCAGCAGTTTTGGGGGGGCCGGGGCCAAAAACATTCAGTACTTC.

This clone is a singleton in its sample. V is TRBV9 and J is TRBJ2-1, with D perhaps matching TRBD2 (5 bases). There are 14 residues in the CDR3. Between the trimmed V and J ends, which lost 0 bases and 2 bases, there was a span of 6 bases. Germline-derived CDR1 and CDR2 are SGDLS and YYNGEE. The DNA of the CDR3 is TGTGCCAGCAGCGTAGCGGGAACCTACAATGAGCAGTTCTTC. Translating it yields CASSVAGTYNEQFF.

This clone was seen a handful of times. The V and J genes are TRBV18 and TRBJ2-7; D call uncertain. V was shortened by 4 bases and J by 5 bases, with 9 bases between the two germline ends. CDR1 and CDR2 from the germline V gene are KGHSH and LQKENI. This CDR3 region has 12 residues. The CDR3 DNA is TGTGCCAGCTCACGTCAGTCCCACGAGCAGTACTTC. This gives the protein CASSRQSHEQYF.

The J gene is TRBJ2-5, the V gene TRBV19, with 7 bases fitting TRBD2. Germline V gene sequence: CDR1 LNHDA, CDR2 SQIVND (reference sequence). Unmatched junction bases numbered 5, after V lost 2 bases and J lost 5 bases. The CDR3 consists of 14 residues. For the CDR3, the DNA is TGTGCCAGTAGTATATTTTCCGGGAGGGAGACCCAGTACTTC. Amino acids: CASSIFSGRETQYF.

V and J are TRBV7-2 and TRBJ2-5, with TRBD2 as a possible D gene (5 bases). V lost 2 bases and J lost 5, with 9 bases in between. CDR1 and CDR2 from the germline V gene are SGHTA and FQGNSA. The CDR3 loop spans 13 amino acids. The CDR3 DNA sequence: TGTGCCAGCAGCTTAAATAGCGTCGAGACCCAGTACTTC. Its translation is CASSLNSVETQYF. Full variable domain (missing parts from reference TRBV7-2 and TRBJ2-5): GAGVSQSPSNKVTEKGKDVELRCDPISGHTALYWYRQSLGQGLEFLIYFQGNSAPDKSGLPSDRFSAERTGGSVSTLTIQRTQQEDSAVYLCASSLNSVETQYFGPGTRLLVL.

The chain is built from TRBV2 and TRBJ2-3; D call uncertain. Germline CDR1 SNHLY, CDR2 FYNNEI. The CDR3 has 17 amino acids. Trimming pared 2 bases from V and 2 bases from J, leaving 17 bases between. For the CDR3, the DNA is TGTGCCAGCAGTGAAAGCCTGACAAGGCCGAACACAGATACGCAGTATTTT. Translating it yields CASSESLTRPNTDTQYF.

About this clone itself: Germline and junction disagree at one end, which may indicate a read error. The V gene is TRBV7-2, the J gene TRBJ1-3, with D uncertain. This CDR3 has 14 residues. Looked up from germline, CDR1 is SGHTA and CDR2 is FQGNSA. CDR3 sequence reads: CASSLAQVGDTIYF. The CDR3, as DNA: TGTGCCAGCAGCTTAGCCCAAGTTGGAGACACCATATATTTT.

This clone was counted a single time. The J gene is TRBJ1-5, the V gene TRBV5-6; weak D call: TRBD1 (6 bases). CDR3 length: 14 residues. Trimming cost V 4 bases and J 6 bases, with 14 bases left between them. Germline values: CDR1 SGHDT, CDR2 YYEEEE. CDR3 residues: CASSEGGGSQPQHF. As DNA, the CDR3 is TGTGCCAGCAGCGAAGGGGGAGGGTCTCAGCCCCAGCATTTT.

This rearrangement joins TRBV2 to TRBJ2-2; tentative D call: TRBD2 (5 bases). CDR1 SNHLY and CDR2 FYNNEI come from the germline V gene. CDR3 length: 14 amino acids. V shed 11 bases and J shed 8 bases, with 21 bases lying between them. CDR3 loop: CAGLTSRETGELFF. CDR3 coding DNA: TGTGCCGGACTCACCTCCCGGGAAACGGGGGAGCTGTTTTTT.

The count of this clone is one. The chain is built from TRBV5-1 and TRBJ1-3, with a weak D call TRBD1 (6 bases). V lost 0 bases, J lost 0 bases, and 10 bases lay in between. The V gene's germline CDR1 is SGHRS and CDR2 YFSETQ. This CDR3 is 16 amino acids long. CDR3 sequence reads: CASSLVQGSSGNTIYF. The CDR3 coding sequence is TGCGCCAGCAGCTTGGTTCAGGGGAGCTCTGGAAACACCATATATTTT.

V usage is TRBV19 and J usage is TRBJ2-3; possible D gene TRBD1, 6 bases. V was trimmed by 3 bases and J by 0 bases, leaving 13 bases between them. There are 16 residues in the CDR3. The germline V gene has CDR1 LNHDA and CDR2 SQIVND (reference sequence). The CDR3 coding sequence is TGTGCCAGTAGTATGTGGGGGCAGGGTAGCACAGATACGCAGTATTTT. It specifies CASSMWGQGSTDTQYF.

The chain uses TRBV6-5 and TRBJ2-5; D perhaps matches TRBD2 (6 bases). The germline V and J ends were trimmed by 0 bases and 4 bases, with 9 bases remaining between them. CDR3 length equals 14 residues. Germline loops: CDR1 MNHEY, CDR2 SVGAGI. The CDR3 is CASSYSGSSETQYF. CDR3 sequence (DNA): TGTGCCAGCAGTTACTCCGGGAGTTCAGAGACCCAGTACTTC.

There are a few counts of this clone. The genes are TRBV3-1 (or the pseudogene TRBV3-2) and TRBJ1-3; 7 bases are shared with TRBD1. V lost 4 bases, J lost 3 bases, and 12 bases stayed unmatched. The CDR3 length is 17 residues. Germline CDR1 LGHDT, CDR2 YNNKEL (reference sequence). CDR3: CASSPTLTGTLGNTIYF. The CDR3, as DNA: TGTGCCAGCAGCCCAACGTTGACAGGGACACTTGGAAACACCATATATTTT.

This sequence joins TRBV18 and TRBJ1-3; D is perhaps TRBD1 (6 bases). The CDR3 consists of 16 residues. V lost 2 bases, J lost 3 bases, and 14 bases lay in between. Germline V lookup: CDR1 KGHSH, CDR2 LQKENI. CDR3 DNA sequence: TGTGCCAGCTCACCAACCCAGGGGATCGGTGGAAACACCATATATTTT. This sequence encodes CASSPTQGIGGNTIYF.

The chain couples TRBV4-2 to TRBJ2-3; D is perhaps TRBD1 (6 bases). This CDR3 comprises 17 residues. Germline-derived CDR1 and CDR2 are LGHNA and YNFKEQ. The V gene lost 5 bases and the J gene lost 2 bases, with 20 bases spanning the gap. The CDR3 spells CASSSWVGRGATDTQYF. The CDR3 DNA is TGTGCCAGCAGCTCATGGGTAGGCAGGGGCGCCACAGATACGCAGTATTTT.